These 10 T cell receptor beta chains were sequenced from one sample in a study of control samples from healthy donors and cancer patients. Sequencing was performed with immunoSEQ multiplex PCR; in TCRdb, only in-frame clones are kept and a portion is missing. The repertoire holds 150,000 or so clones, with about 90% as singletons. Sequences were obtained from blood. The receptor set was obtained from a man in his thirties or forties in good health.

The chain couples TRBV18 to TRBJ1-6, with TRBD1 identical over 7 bases. Trimming cost V 4 bases and J 4 bases; bases outside gene matches: 1. CDR1 and CDR2 (germline): KGHSH, LQKENI. The CDR3 has 14 residues. CDR3 bases: TGTGCCAGCTCACAGGGACAGTATAATTCACCCCTCCACTTT. Encoded protein: CASSQGQYNSPLHF.

This chain connects TRBV28 to TRBJ2-7, with TRBD2 matching over 9 bases. V lost 8 bases and J lost 4; bases outside the gene matches: 9. CDR1 is MDHEN, CDR2 SYDVKM, per germline. This CDR3 spans 14 amino acids. The CDR3 DNA follows: TGTGCCAGCCGGGACGGGACTAGCAGGTACGAGCAGTACTTC. Amino acids: CASRDGTSRYEQYF.

The CDR3 nucleotides read TGCGCCAGCAGCTGGAGCGGGGGGGCGGCCAAAAACATTCAGTACTTC. This gives the protein CASSWSGGAAKNIQYF. The chain joins TRBV5-1 to TRBJ2-4; 10 positions match TRBD2. V shed 3 bases and J 1 base; nucleotides not matched to a gene: 4. Germline loops: CDR1 SGHRS, CDR2 YFSETQ. The CDR3 contains 16 residues.

The genes are TRBV19 and TRBJ2-1, with 9 bases identical to TRBD2. Germline V gene data show CDR1 as LNHDA and CDR2 as SQIVND (reference sequence). Trimming at V came to 4 bases and at J to 1 base, leaving 5 bases not matched to a gene. CDR3 length equals 16 residues. In DNA form, the CDR3 reads TGTGCCAGTAGTAAAGGACTAGCGAGATCCTACAATGAGCAGTTCTTC. The encoded protein is CASSKGLARSYNEQFF. The full variable domain, completed using reference TRBV19 and TRBJ2-1, is DGGITQSPKYLFRKEGQNVTLSCEQNLNHDAMYWYRQDPGQGLRLIYYSQIVNDFQKGDIAEGYSVSREKKESFPLTVTSAQKNPTAFYLCASSKGLARSYNEQFFGPGTRLTVL.

V is TRBV7-9 and J is TRBJ2-1; D might be TRBD2 (5 bases). Germline V lookup: CDR1 SEHNR, CDR2 FQNEAQ (reference sequence). The CDR3 extends over 15 amino acids. V lost 4 bases to trimming and J lost 7 bases, with 17 bases between them. The CDR3, as DNA: TGTGCCAGCAGCTCAAAGAGGAGGTTGGGGAATGAGCAGTTCTTC. Translated: CASSSKRRLGNEQFF.

As to this clone: Other DNA variants within this sample encode the same CDR3. The gene calls are TRBV5-4 and TRBJ2-2; TRBD2 aligns across 12 bases. The CDR3 contains 18 residues. Germline V gene lookup returns CDR1 SGHNT and CDR2 YYREEE (reference sequence). Trimming removed 0 bases from V and 7 bases from J; junction bases left unmatched: 10. For the CDR3, the DNA is TGTGCCAGCAGCTTGGGGATTCTAGCGGGGGGGCTGAACGGGGAGCTGTTTTTT. Translated: CASSLGILAGGLNGELFF.

The chain combines TRBV19 with TRBJ1-6; D is unclear. Between the trimmed V and J ends, which lost 0 bases and 9 bases, there was a span of 18 bases. In germline, CDR1 is LNHDA, CDR2 SQIVND (reference sequence). The CDR3 extends over 17 amino acids. The CDR3 DNA reads as TGTGCCAGTAGTATAGATGGCTCGGGGATTAAGAGTTCACCCCTCCACTTT. Amino acid sequence: CASSIDGSGIKSSPLHF.

This clone was observed a few times. The chain has TRBV4-2 and TRBJ2-1; the D gene is possibly TRBD2 (6 bases). Germline V lookup: CDR1 LGHNA, CDR2 YNFKEQ. This CDR3 is 13 amino acids long. The V end was cut by 3 bases, the J end by 6 bases, with 9 bases between. CDR3 protein: CASSQPGGNEQFF. CDR3 coding DNA: TGTGCCAGCAGCCAGCCCGGGGGCAATGAGCAGTTCTTC.

The V and J genes are TRBV11-2 and TRBJ2-7; D tentatively reads TRBD1 or TRBD2 (5 bases each). CDR3 length: 16 residues. The germline V gene encodes CDR1 SGHAT and CDR2 FQNNGV. V gave up 5 bases and J gave up 2 bases, with 19 bases separating them. CDR3 in amino acids: CASSTARVGLTYEQYF. DNA for the CDR3: TGTGCCAGCAGCACGGCGCGGGTGGGGCTTACCTACGAGCAGTACTTC. Variable domain in full (rest from reference TRBV11-2 and TRBJ2-7): EAGVAQSPRYKIIEKRQSVAFWCNPISGHATLYWYQQILGQGPKLLIQFQNNGVVDDSQLPKDRFSAERLKGVDSTLKIQPAKLEDSAVYLCASSTARVGLTYEQYFGPGTRLTVT.

The chain couples TRBV5-1 to TRBJ2-7; 8 bases map to TRBD1. This CDR3 comprises 15 residues. The germline V gene encodes CDR1 SGHRS and CDR2 YFSETQ. The trim removed 0 bases at V and 3 bases at J, leaving 5 bases unmatched. CDR3 in DNA: TGCGCCAGCAGCTTGGATCAGGGGGCCCGCTACGAGCAGTACTTC. It is translated as CASSLDQGARYEQYF.